Listed below are T cell receptor beta chains from one sample, sequenced in a study of blood T cell repertoires in COVID-19. Using immunoSEQ multiplex PCR, the repertoire was profiled, and TCRdb retains in-frame clones only, with some absent. This table holds some 190,000 clones, about 80% found once. Sequences were obtained from peripheral blood. These TCRs come from a woman over 75 with COVID-19, enrolled during active disease. Both conserved end residues are trimmed from each CDR3. A D gene is named only where the DNA matches it firmly. Clone size, where shown, is once, few, many, or a class for clones that have expanded.

ASSAPGVAGNTIY TRBV2 - 13 TRBJ1-3 -
ASSEELLSPLH TRBV6-4 few 11 TRBJ1-6 -
ASSLPGEETQY TRBV5-1 few 11 TRBJ2-5 -
ASSFLPEEFPQH TRBV6-5 - 12 TRBJ1-5 -
ASSTKTGGNQPQH TRBV19 few 13 TRBJ1-5 TRBD1
ASRGWANYGYT TRBV28 - 11 TRBJ1-2 -
ASSQLFNSYNSPLH TRBV4-1 - 14 TRBJ1-6 -
ASSWGVGDGYT TRBV5-1 - 11 TRBJ1-2 -
ASRPTSGGWTQY TRBV6-2/TRBV6-3 - 12 TRBJ2-5 TRBD2
ASSLAGARGTQY TRBV7-8 few 12 TRBJ2-5 -
ASSLGPATNEKLF TRBV5-1 - 13 TRBJ1-4 -
ASSPAGASYEQY TRBV27 few 12 TRBJ2-7 TRBD2
ASTGNYGYT TRBV28 - 9 TRBJ1-2 -
ASSGRRQGANYGYT TRBV5-5 - 14 TRBJ1-2 TRBD1
ASSRQGMDSPLH TRBV4-1 - 12 TRBJ1-6 TRBD1
ASSLGGRMGGGDEQF TRBV11-2 - 15 TRBJ2-1 -
ASSVAPGGNEKLF TRBV9 once 13 TRBJ1-4 -
SVEDPGGVATEAF TRBV29-1 - 13 TRBJ1-1 TRBD1